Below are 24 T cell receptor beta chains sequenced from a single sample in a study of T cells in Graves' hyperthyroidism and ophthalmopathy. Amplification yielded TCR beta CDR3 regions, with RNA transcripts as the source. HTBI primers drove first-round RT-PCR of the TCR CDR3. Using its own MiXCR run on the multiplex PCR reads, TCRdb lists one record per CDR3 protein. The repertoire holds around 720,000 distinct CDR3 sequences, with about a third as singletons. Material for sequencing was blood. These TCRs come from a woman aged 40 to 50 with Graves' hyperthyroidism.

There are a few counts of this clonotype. This chain's CDR3 is CASGAGNSLNTEAFF. In nucleotides, the CDR3 is TGTGCCAGCGGGGCAGGAAACTCCTTGAACACTGAAGCTTTCTTT. The rearrangement uses TRBV6-5 and TRBJ1-1; perhaps TRBD1 as D (5 bases). Germline loops: CDR1 MNHEY, CDR2 SVGAGI. Trimming took off 8 bases at V and 0 bases at J, with 16 bases between the two ends. CDR3 length: 15 residues.

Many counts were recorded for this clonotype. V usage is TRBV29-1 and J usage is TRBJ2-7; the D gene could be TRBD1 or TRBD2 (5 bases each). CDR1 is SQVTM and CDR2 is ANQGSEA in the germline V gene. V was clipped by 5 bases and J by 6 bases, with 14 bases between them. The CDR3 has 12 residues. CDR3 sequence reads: CSVFRGVSEQYF. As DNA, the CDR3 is TGCAGCGTTTTTAGGGGAGTATCCGAGCAGTACTTC.

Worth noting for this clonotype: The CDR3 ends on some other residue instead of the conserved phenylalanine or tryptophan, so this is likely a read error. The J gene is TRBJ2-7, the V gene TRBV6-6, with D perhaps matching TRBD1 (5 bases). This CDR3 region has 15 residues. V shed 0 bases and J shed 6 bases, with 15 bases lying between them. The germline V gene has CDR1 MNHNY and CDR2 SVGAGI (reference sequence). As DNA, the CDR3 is TGTGCCAGCAGTTACTCGATGGGCAGGGCGCGCGAGCAGTACCTC. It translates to CASSYSMGRAREQYL.

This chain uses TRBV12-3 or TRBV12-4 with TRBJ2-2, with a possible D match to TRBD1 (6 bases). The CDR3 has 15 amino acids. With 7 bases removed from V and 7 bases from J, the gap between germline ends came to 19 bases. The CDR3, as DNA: TGTGCCAGCACACCCTGGGGGCGATCCAGCGGGGAGCTGTTTTTT. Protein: CASTPWGRSSGELFF.

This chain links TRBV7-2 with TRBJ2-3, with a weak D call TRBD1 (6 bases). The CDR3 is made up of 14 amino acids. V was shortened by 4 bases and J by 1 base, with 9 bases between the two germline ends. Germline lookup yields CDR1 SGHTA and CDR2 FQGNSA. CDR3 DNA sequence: TGTGCCAGCAGCTGGAGACAGGGCACAGATACGCAGTATTTT. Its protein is CASSWRQGTDTQYF.

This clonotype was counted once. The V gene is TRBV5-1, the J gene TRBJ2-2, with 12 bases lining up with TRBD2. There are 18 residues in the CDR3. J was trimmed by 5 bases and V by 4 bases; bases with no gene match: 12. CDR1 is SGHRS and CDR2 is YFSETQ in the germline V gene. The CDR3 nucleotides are TGCGCCAGCAGCCCCCTCCCTAGCGGGGGGGTAGAAACCGGGGAGCTGTTTTTT. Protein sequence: CASSPLPSGGVETGELFF.

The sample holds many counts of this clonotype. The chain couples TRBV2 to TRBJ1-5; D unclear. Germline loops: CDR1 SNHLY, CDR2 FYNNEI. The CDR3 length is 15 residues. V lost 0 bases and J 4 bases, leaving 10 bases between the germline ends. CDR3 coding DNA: TGTGCCAGCAGTGAAGCCCGGTTCGGTAATCAGCCCCAGCATTTT. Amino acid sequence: CASSEARFGNQPQHF.

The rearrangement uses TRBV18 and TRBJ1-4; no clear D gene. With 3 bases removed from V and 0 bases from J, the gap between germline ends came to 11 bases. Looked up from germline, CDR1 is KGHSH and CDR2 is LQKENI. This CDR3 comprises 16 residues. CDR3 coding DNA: TGTGCCAGCTCACCTGCTACGGGAGCAACTAATGAAAAACTGTTTTTT. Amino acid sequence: CASSPATGATNEKLFF. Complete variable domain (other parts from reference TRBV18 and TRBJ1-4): NAGVMQNPRHLVRRRGQEARLRCSPMKGHSHVYWYRQLPEEGLKFMVYLQKENIIDESGMPKERFSAEFPKEGPSILRIQQVVRGDSAAYFCASSPATGATNEKLFFGSGTQLSVL.

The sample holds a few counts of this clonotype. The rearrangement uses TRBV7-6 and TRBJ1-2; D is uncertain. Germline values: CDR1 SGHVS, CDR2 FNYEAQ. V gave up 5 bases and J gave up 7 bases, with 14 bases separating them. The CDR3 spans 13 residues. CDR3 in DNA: TGTGCCAGCAGCCCACTGGTGGGTGCTGGCTACACCTTC. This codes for CASSPLVGAGYTF.

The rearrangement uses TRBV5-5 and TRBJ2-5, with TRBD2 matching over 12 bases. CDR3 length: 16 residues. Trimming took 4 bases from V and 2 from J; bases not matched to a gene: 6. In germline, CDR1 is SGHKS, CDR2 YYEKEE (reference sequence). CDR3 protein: CASSPGLAGLQETQYF. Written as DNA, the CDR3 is TGTGCCAGCAGCCCGGGACTAGCGGGTCTACAAGAGACCCAGTACTTC.

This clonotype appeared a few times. The CDR3 coding sequence is TGTGCCACCAGTGACAGGGATGAGGCTGAAGCTTTCTTT. This translates into CATSDRDEAEAFF. The chain carries TRBV24-1 and TRBJ1-1; D might be TRBD1 (5 bases). The length of the CDR3 is 13 residues. Germline CDR1 KGHDR, CDR2 SFDVKD. The V and J ends lost 4 bases and 6 bases respectively, with 11 bases between them.

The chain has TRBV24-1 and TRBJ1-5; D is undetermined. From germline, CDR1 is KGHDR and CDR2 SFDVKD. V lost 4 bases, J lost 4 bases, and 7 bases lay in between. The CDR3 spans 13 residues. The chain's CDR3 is CATSERVNQPQHF. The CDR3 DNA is TGTGCCACCAGTGAAAGAGTGAATCAGCCCCAGCATTTT.

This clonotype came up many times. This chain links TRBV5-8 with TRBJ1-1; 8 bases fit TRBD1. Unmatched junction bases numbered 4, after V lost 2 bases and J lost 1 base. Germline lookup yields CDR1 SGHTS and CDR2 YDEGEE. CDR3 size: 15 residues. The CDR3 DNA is TGTGCCAGCAGCTTAGGCGACAGGGGGAACACTGAAGCTTTCTTT. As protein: CASSLGDRGNTEAFF.

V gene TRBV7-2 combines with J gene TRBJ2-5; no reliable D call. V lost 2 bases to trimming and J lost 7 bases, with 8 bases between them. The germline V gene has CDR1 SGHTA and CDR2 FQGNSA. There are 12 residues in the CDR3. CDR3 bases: TGTGCCAGCAGCTTAACCCTCGGGACCCAGTACTTC. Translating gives CASSLTLGTQYF.

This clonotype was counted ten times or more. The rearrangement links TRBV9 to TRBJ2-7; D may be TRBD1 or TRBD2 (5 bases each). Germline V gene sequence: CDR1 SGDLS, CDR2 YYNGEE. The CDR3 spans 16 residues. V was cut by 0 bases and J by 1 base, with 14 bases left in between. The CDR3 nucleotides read TGTGCCAGCAGCGTAGGTCGGGACGACCGATCCTACGAGCAGTACTTC. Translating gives CASSVGRDDRSYEQYF.

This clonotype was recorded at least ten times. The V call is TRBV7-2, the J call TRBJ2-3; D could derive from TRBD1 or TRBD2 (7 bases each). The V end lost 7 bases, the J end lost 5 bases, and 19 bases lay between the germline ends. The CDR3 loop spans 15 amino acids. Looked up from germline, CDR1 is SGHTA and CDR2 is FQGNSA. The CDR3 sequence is CASTNRQGGRDTQYF. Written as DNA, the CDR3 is TGTGCCAGCACCAACCGCCAGGGGGGGAGAGATACGCAGTATTTT.

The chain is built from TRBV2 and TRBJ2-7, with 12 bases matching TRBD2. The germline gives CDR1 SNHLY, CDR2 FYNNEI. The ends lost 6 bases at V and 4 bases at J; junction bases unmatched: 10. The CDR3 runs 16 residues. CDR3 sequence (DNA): TGTGCCAGCAGGAGAGCTAGCGGGAGGGCCGTGTACGAGCAGTACTTC. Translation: CASRRASGRAVYEQYF.

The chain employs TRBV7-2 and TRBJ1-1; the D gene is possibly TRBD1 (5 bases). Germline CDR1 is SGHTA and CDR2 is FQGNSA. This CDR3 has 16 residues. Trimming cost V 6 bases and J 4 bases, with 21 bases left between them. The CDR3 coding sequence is TGTGCCAGCAGGCCGGGACCGAACACCGGGGGCACTGAAGCTTTCTTT. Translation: CASRPGPNTGGTEAFF.

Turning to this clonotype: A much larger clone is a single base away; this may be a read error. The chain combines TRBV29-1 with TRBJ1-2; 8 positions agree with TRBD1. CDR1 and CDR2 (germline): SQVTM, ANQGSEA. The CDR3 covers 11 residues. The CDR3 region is CSSQGADGCTF. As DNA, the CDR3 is TGCAGCTCGCAGGGGGCAGATGGCTGCACCTTC.

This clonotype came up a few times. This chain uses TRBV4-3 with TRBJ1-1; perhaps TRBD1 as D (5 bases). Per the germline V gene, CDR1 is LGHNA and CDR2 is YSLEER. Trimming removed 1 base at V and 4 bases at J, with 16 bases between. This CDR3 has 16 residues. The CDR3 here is CASSQAYSGRGTEAFF. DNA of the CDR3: TGCGCCAGCAGCCAAGCCTACAGCGGGAGGGGCACTGAAGCTTTCTTT.

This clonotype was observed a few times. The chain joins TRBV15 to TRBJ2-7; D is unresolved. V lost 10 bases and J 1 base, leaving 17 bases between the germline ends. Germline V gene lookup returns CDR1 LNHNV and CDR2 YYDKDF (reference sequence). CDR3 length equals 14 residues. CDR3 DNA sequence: TGTGCCAGCAGTTTAATCCCACCGTCCTACGAGCAGTACTTC. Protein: CASSLIPPSYEQYF.

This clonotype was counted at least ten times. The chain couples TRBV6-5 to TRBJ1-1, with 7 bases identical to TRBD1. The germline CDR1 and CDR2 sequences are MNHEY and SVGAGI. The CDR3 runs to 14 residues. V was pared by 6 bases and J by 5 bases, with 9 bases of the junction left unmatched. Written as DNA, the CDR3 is TGTGCCAGCAGCTATAACAGGGGAAGTACTGAAGCTTTCTTT. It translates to CASSYNRGSTEAFF.

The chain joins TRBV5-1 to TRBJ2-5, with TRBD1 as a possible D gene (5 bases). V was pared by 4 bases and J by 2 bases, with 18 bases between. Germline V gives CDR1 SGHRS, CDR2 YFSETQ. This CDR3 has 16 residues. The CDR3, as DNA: TGCGCCAGCAGCGTAGCTTTAGGGGCCCAACAAGAGACCCAGTACTTC. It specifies CASSVALGAQQETQYF.

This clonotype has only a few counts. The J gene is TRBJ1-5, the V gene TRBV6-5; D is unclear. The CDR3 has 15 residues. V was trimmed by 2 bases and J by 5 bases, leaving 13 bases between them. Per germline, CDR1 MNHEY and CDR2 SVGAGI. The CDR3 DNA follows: TGTGCCAGCAGTTACGCGGGGTCTTTCGATCAGCCCCAGCATTTT. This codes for CASSYAGSFDQPQHF.